This T cell receptor (beta chain) was sequenced for a study of T-cell memory formation after mild COVID-19. The wider study: Clustering of TCRs was largely donor specific. Whole-study results and caveats: Cross-reactive memory appears to have joined, as suggested by some responding clones showing up in pre-infection memory. CD4+ contracting clones lay mainly in CM and EM, CD8+ ones in EMRA.

Comment on this clonotype: The antigen is unknown.

Trimming took 4 bases from V and 2 from J, leaving 9 bases between them. Germline-derived CDR1 and CDR2 are MGHDK and SYGVNS. The CDR3 is 14 residues long. TCRdb reanalysed the 5' RACE reads using MiXCR and keeps one entry per CDR3 protein. This sample yields about 260,000 distinct CDR3 sequences, of which around 15% are seen a single time; 22% belongs to the top ten. Sequencing used PBMCs or a T cell subset sorted from them (not recorded which). The clonotype was recovered from a man aged 18 to 30 who had mild COVID-19 (a few samples of this study predate the infection). Cell type and time point are not known. The chain has TRBV25-1 and TRBJ1-5; D gene unclear. For the CDR3, the DNA is TGTGCCAGCAGTGGCCTGAGCGGCAATCAGCCCCAGCATTTT. The encoded protein is CASSGLSGNQPQHF. Using reference TRBV25-1 and TRBJ1-5 for the parts outside the CDR3, the full variable domain is EADIYQTPRYLVIGTGKKITLECSQTMGHDKMYWYQQDPGMELHLIHYSYGVNSTEKGDLSSESTVSRIRTEHFPLTLESARPSHTSQYLCASSGLSGNQPQHFGDGTRLSIL.